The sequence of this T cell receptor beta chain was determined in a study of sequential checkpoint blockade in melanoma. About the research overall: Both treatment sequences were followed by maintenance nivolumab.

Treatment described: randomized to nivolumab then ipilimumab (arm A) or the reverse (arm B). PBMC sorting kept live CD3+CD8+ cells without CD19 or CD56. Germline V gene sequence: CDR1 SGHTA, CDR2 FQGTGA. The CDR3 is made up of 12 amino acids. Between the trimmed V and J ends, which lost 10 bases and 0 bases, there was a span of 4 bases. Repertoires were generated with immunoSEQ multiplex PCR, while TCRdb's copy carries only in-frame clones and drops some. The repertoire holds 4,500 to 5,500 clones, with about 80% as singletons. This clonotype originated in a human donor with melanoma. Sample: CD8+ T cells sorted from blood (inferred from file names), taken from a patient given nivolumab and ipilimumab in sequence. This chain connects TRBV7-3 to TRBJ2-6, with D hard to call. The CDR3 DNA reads TGTGCCACCGGCTCTGGGGCCAACGTCCTGACTTTC. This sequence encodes CATGSGANVLTF.